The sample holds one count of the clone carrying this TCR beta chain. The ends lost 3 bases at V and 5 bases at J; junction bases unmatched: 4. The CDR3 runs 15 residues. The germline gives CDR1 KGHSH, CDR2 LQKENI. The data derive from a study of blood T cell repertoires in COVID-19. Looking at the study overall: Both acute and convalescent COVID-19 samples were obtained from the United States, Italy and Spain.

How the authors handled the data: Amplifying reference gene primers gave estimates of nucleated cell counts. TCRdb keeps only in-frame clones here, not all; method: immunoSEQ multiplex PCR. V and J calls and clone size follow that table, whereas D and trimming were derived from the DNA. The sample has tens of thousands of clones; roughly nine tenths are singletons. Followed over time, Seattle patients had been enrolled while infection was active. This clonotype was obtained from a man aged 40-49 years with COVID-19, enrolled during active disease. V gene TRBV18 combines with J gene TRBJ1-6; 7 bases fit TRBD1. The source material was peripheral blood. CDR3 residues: CASSPQGTDNSPLHF. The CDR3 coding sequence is TGTGCCAGCTCACCCCAAGGGACAGATAATTCACCCCTCCACTTT.